Below are 27 T cell receptor beta chains sequenced from a single sample in a study of human T cells and chemical hapten exposure (dated by TCRdb to 2020 to 2022). The treatment or condition label, read with the paper, signifies: therapeutic diphenylcyclopropenone sensitization with weekly scalp DPC. During library preparation, unique molecular identifiers were attached to individual cDNA molecules so that TCRs could be counted quantitatively and reproducibly. Using fastp trimming at Q25 and MiXCR clonotype assembly, TCRdb reanalyzed the public sequencing data and kept in-frame beta chains. Every entry covers one CDR3 protein and lists the most common genes and DNA from its rows. The sample has around 150 distinct CDR3 sequences on record, roughly 32% of them singletons. In total, the top ten clones hold about a quarter of the sample. The sample here was whole blood, taken before DPC sensitization or 2, 6, or about 24 weeks after (not recorded which). The origin of the receptors is an adult with alopecia areata. Some clones in this sample may be carry-over from other donors' samples. This table probably holds off-target reads from a library built for another chain.

This clonotype was counted a single time. The genes are TRBV10-1 and TRBJ2-7; D uncertain. The V gene's germline CDR1 is WNHNN and CDR2 SYGVQD (reference sequence). Trimming shortened V by 2 bases and J by 4 bases, and 9 bases separated the two germline ends. CDR3 length equals 13 residues. The CDR3 here is CASSEADRYEQYF. The CDR3 DNA reads as TGCGCCAGCAGTGAGGCAGACCGGTACGAGCAGTACTTC.

This clonotype qualifies as hyperexpanded. This chain links TRBV12-3 or TRBV12-4 with TRBJ1-1, with a weak D call TRBD1 (6 bases). This CDR3 region has 15 residues. V lost 5 bases to trimming and J lost 6 bases, with 19 bases between them. CDR3 coding DNA: TGTGCCAGCAGTGAGTCTACAGGGCATGAAGCTGAAGCTTTCTTT. This translates into CASSESTGHEAEAFF.

The chain uses TRBV10-2 and TRBJ2-6; no reliable D call. CDR1 and CDR2 from the germline V gene are WSHSY and SAAADI. There are 15 residues in the CDR3. Trimming cost V 3 bases and J 0 bases, with 6 bases left between them. CDR3 in amino acids: CASSDSTSGANVLTF. CDR3 nucleotide sequence: TGCGCCAGCAGTGATAGTACCTCTGGGGCCAACGTCCTGACTTTC.

By proportion, this clonotype is hyperexpanded (1% or more). V usage is TRBV29-1 and J usage is TRBJ1-2; 7 bases align to TRBD1. Germline lookup yields CDR1 SQVTM and CDR2 ANQGSEA. V lost 3 bases and J lost 4; bases outside the gene matches: 5. There are 13 residues in the CDR3. In DNA form, the CDR3 reads TGCAGCGTTGAGTTCCGGGACAGCTATGGCTACACCTTC. It specifies CSVEFRDSYGYTF.

In nucleotides, the CDR3 is TGTGCCAGCAGTTGGGGACTAGCGGGACGTGAGCAGTTCTTC. This translates into CASSWGLAGREQFF. J is TRBJ2-1 and V is TRBV6-2 or TRBV6-3; 13 positions match TRBD2. This CDR3 comprises 14 residues. Trimming cost V 4 bases and J 9 bases; bases outside gene matches: 3. Germline CDR1 is MNHEY and CDR2 is SVGEGT.

This clonotype is hyperexpanded (1% or more). The chain uses TRBV12-3 or TRBV12-4 and TRBJ2-1; TRBD1 agrees at 8 bases. The ends lost 5 bases at V and 5 bases at J; junction bases unmatched: 17. This CDR3 comprises 18 residues. This CDR3 reads CASSPDRGILAGNNEQFF. DNA for the CDR3: TGTGCCAGCAGTCCCGACAGGGGCATACTAGCAGGAAACAATGAGCAGTTCTTC.

In its sample, this clonotype was seen a few times. The chain is built from TRBV5-1 and TRBJ2-3; D is perhaps TRBD2 (6 bases). This CDR3 is built from 15 residues. From germline, CDR1 is SGHRS and CDR2 YFSETQ. The ends were cut back, 1 base at V and 7 bases at J, with 16 bases in the middle. DNA of the CDR3: TGCGCCAGCAGCTTGTCAGCGGAGGGCCCCCATACGCAGTATTTT. The encoded protein is CASSLSAEGPHTQYF.

This clonotype is hyperexpanded (1% or more). V gene TRBV6-6 combines with J gene TRBJ2-7, with D hard to call. CDR1 is MNHNY and CDR2 is SVGAGI in the germline V gene (reference sequence). V lost 0 bases and J 4 bases, leaving 13 bases between the germline ends. The CDR3 sequence is 15 residues long. CDR3 sequence: CASSYSRGSGYEQYF. The CDR3 nucleotides are TGTGCCAGCAGTTACTCGAGAGGTTCGGGTTACGAGCAGTACTTC.

This clonotype was counted only a few times. The chain has TRBV4-2 and TRBJ2-1, with TRBD2 matching over 10 bases. From germline, CDR1 is LGHNA and CDR2 YNFKEQ. J was trimmed by 0 bases and V by 0 bases; bases with no gene match: 5. The CDR3 consists of 18 residues. CDR3 sequence reads: CASSQEVGLAVSYNEQFF. The CDR3 nucleotides are TGTGCCAGCAGCCAAGAAGTCGGACTAGCGGTCTCCTACAATGAGCAGTTCTTC.

By share, this clonotype ranks as hyperexpanded. The chain joins TRBV7-9 to TRBJ2-1, with D perhaps TRBD1 (6 bases). The CDR3 extends over 13 amino acids. Germline CDR1 and CDR2: SEHNR and FQNEAQ (reference sequence). V was clipped by 6 bases and J by 4 bases, with 10 bases between them. The CDR3 coding sequence is TGTGCCAGCAGACAGGGCTCTTACAATGAGCAGTTCTTC. This translates into CASRQGSYNEQFF.

This chain connects TRBV6-2 or TRBV6-3 to TRBJ1-3, with D possibly being TRBD1 (6 bases). The CDR3 extends over 16 amino acids. Trimming left V 7 bases short and J 0 bases short, with 16 bases between. Germline lookup yields CDR1 MNHEY and CDR2 SVGEGT. The DNA for the CDR3 is TGTGCCAGCACCGACCGGGCAGGGGCCTCTGGAAACACCATATATTTT. This gives the protein CASTDRAGASGNTIYF.

This clonotype was detected only a few times. The junction does not match germline at one end; this may be a read error. This chain connects TRBV11-2 to TRBJ1-1, with 7 nucleotides matching TRBD1. The germline CDR1 and CDR2 sequences are SGHAT and FQNNGV. The CDR3 loop spans 16 amino acids. DNA for the CDR3: TGTGCCAGCAGCGAACTACTCCGAGGACAGGCTCAACCTACGTGGTTT. Amino acids: CASSELLRGQAQPTWF.

This clonotype was recorded a few times. The chain links TRBV20-1 to TRBJ2-1, with 12 bases matching TRBD2. CDR1 and CDR2 (germline): DFQATT, SNEGSKA (reference sequence). V lost 2 bases and J lost 2; bases outside the gene matches: 10. The CDR3 loop spans 18 amino acids. CDR3 nucleotide sequence: TGCAGTGCTAGACCAGGACTAGCGGGAAGCATTCCCTACAATGAGCAGTTCTTC. This translates into CSARPGLAGSIPYNEQFF.

This clonotype is categorized as hyperexpanded. CDR3 sequence (DNA): TGTGCCAGCAGTTTCTTAGGCCAGGAGGATGGCTACACCTTC. Its protein product is CASSFLGQEDGYTF. The rearrangement links TRBV28 to TRBJ1-2; no clear D. CDR1 is MDHEN and CDR2 is SYDVKM in the germline V gene. V was cut by 3 bases and J by 6 bases, with 14 bases left in between. CDR3 size: 14 residues.

This clonotype was counted between two and nine times. The chain carries TRBV4-3 and TRBJ1-1; D uncertain. The germline V and J ends were trimmed by 1 base and 5 bases, with 8 bases remaining between them. The CDR3 has 13 amino acids. CDR1 is LGHNA, CDR2 YSLEER, per germline. CDR3 nucleotides: TGCGCCAGCAGCCAAGCTATAACGACTGAAGCTTTCTTT. Amino acid sequence: CASSQAITTEAFF.

V and J are TRBV20-1 and TRBJ2-2, with D perhaps matching TRBD2 (6 bases). Germline CDR1 is DFQATT and CDR2 is SNEGSKA (reference sequence). V lost 5 bases, J lost 1 base, and 11 bases lay in between. There are 14 residues in the CDR3. CDR3 in DNA: TGCAGTGCTCTCGAGCGGGTGAACACCGGGGAGCTGTTTTTT. Translating gives CSALERVNTGELFF.

The rearrangement uses TRBV11-2 and TRBJ2-5; D not resolved. Germline CDR1 is SGHAT and CDR2 is FQNNGV. This CDR3 has 13 residues. Trimming pared 4 bases from V and 3 bases from J, leaving 9 bases between. The CDR3 coding sequence is TGTGCCAGCAGCTGGATCCAAAAAGAGACCCAGTACTTC. Encoded protein: CASSWIQKETQYF. The full variable domain, in which reference TRBV11-2 and TRBJ2-5 provide the parts outside the CDR3, is EAGVAQSPRYKIIEKRQSVAFWCNPISGHATLYWYQQILGQGPKLLIQFQNNGVVDDSQLPKDRFSAERLKGVDSTLKIQPAKLEDSAVYLCASSWIQKETQYFGPGTRLLVL.

By proportion, this clonotype is hyperexpanded. CDR3 amino acids: CASSRTINGLIEAFF. DNA of the CDR3: TGTGCCAGCAGCCGGACTATAAATGGACTAATTGAAGCTTTCTTT. This chain connects TRBV12-3 or TRBV12-4 to TRBJ1-1; D gene unclear. The CDR3 runs 15 residues. V shed 6 bases and J shed 7 bases, with 21 bases lying between them.

This clonotype occurred a few times. The CDR3 loop is CASSLNGAGAVYNEQFF. The CDR3 nucleotides are TGTGCCAGCAGCTTAAACGGCGCGGGAGCTGTTTACAATGAGCAGTTCTTC. The J gene is TRBJ2-1, the V gene TRBV11-1; 7 bases are a match to TRBD2. The ends lost 2 bases at V and 4 bases at J; junction bases unmatched: 11. Germline CDR1 SGHAT, CDR2 FQDESV (reference sequence). The CDR3 is 17 amino acids. Supplemented by reference TRBV11-1 and TRBJ2-1, the full variable domain reads EAEVAQSPRYKITEKSQAVAFWCDPISGHATLYWYRQILGQGPELLVQFQDESVVDDSQLPKDRFSAERLKGVDSTLKIQPAELGDSAMYLCASSLNGAGAVYNEQFFGPGTRLTVL.

This clonotype has a handful of counts. CDR3 DNA: TGCAGCGTCAAACAGGGTACAGATACGCAGTATTTT. Translated: CSVKQGTDTQYF. The rearrangement joins TRBV29-1 to TRBJ2-3, with D maybe TRBD1 (6 bases). Trimming stripped 6 bases from V and 3 bases from J, with 10 bases between. Germline CDR1 reads SQVTM; CDR2 reads ANQGSEA. The CDR3 extends over 12 amino acids.

The chain joins TRBV24-1 to TRBJ2-3, with D possibly matching TRBD2 (5 bases). The CDR3 is made up of 12 amino acids. Germline assignment: CDR1 KGHDR and CDR2 SFDVKD. V lost 9 bases to trimming and J lost 4 bases, with 10 bases between them. The CDR3 DNA reads as TGTGCCACCGAGGGAGTGGCAGATACGCAGTATTTT. This gives the protein CATEGVADTQYF.

This clonotype is classed as hyperexpanded. The chain links TRBV2 to TRBJ2-1, with 7 bases identical to TRBD2. Germline V CDR1 and CDR2: SNHLY, FYNNEI. This CDR3 has 13 amino acids. The V and J ends lost 9 bases and 2 bases, in that order; junction bases with no gene match: 4. Here the CDR3 reads CARGLTPYNEQFF. The CDR3 bases are TGTGCCAGGGGACTAACACCCTACAATGAGCAGTTCTTC.

The chain employs TRBV29-1 and TRBJ1-2; 8 positions match TRBD1. CDR1 and CDR2 from the germline V gene are SQVTM and ANQGSEA. This CDR3 is built from 12 residues. Losses at the gene ends were 7 bases for V and 6 bases for J; bases not matched to a gene: 7. The chain's CDR3 is CSDSTGVDGYTF. CDR3 sequence (DNA): TGCAGCGATTCGACAGGGGTTGATGGCTACACCTTC.

This clonotype occurred a few times. The chain joins TRBV6-5 to TRBJ2-6, with D hard to call. Per the germline V gene, CDR1 is MNHEY and CDR2 is SVGAGI. Between the trimmed V and J ends, which lost 9 bases and 0 bases, there was a span of 9 bases. The length of the CDR3 is 14 residues. The CDR3 DNA follows: TGTGCCAGTACCATCTACTCTGGGGCCAACGTCCTGACTTTC. Residues: CASTIYSGANVLTF.

This clonotype is hyperexpanded in the sample. V and J are TRBV29-1 and TRBJ2-3, with D hard to call. The CDR3 spans 12 residues. Trimming took 3 bases from V and 1 from J, leaving 5 bases between them. From germline, CDR1 is SQVTM and CDR2 ANQGSEA. The CDR3 bases are TGCAGCGTTGAGCGCGGCACAGATACGCAGTATTTT. It specifies CSVERGTDTQYF.

V gene TRBV4-1 combines with J gene TRBJ1-1; weak D call: TRBD1 (5 bases). The CDR3 length is 14 residues. The V end was cut by 3 bases, the J end by 3 bases, with 11 bases between. Germline V lookup: CDR1 MGHRA, CDR2 YSYEKL. The CDR3 DNA reads as TGCGCCAGCAGCCAGAGCAGGGAGGACACTGAAGCTTTCTTT. Translation gives CASSQSREDTEAFF.

The table lists this clonotype with a few counts. This rearrangement joins TRBV29-1 to TRBJ2-1; no definite D call. V lost 3 bases and J 6 bases, leaving 9 bases between the germline ends. The CDR3 runs 12 residues. Germline V gene lookup returns CDR1 SQVTM and CDR2 ANQGSEA. The CDR3 nucleotides are TGCAGCGTTGACATGGGAACCAATGAGCAGTTCTTC. It translates to CSVDMGTNEQFF.